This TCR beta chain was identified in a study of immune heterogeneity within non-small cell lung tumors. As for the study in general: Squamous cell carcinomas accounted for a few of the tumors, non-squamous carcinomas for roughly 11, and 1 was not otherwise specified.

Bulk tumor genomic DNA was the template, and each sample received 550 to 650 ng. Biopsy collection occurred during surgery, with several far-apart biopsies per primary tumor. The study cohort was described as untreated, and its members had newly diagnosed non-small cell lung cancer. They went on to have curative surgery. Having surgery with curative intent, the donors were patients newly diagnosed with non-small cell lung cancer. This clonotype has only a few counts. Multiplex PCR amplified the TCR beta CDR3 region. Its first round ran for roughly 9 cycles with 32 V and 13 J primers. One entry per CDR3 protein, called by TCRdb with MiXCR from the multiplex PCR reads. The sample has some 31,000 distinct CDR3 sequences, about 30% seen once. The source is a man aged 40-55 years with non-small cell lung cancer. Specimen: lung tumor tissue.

Here the CDR3 DNA reads TGTGCCAGCAGCTTTTGGACTAGCGGGACCACAGATACGCAGTATTTT. Translating gives CASSFWTSGTTDTQYF. The V gene is TRBV11-2, the J gene TRBJ2-3, with 12 bases matching TRBD2. CDR1 is SGHAT and CDR2 is FQNNGV in the germline V gene. V shed 3 bases, J shed 2 bases, and the junction held 3 bases outside the gene matches. The CDR3 length is 16 residues.